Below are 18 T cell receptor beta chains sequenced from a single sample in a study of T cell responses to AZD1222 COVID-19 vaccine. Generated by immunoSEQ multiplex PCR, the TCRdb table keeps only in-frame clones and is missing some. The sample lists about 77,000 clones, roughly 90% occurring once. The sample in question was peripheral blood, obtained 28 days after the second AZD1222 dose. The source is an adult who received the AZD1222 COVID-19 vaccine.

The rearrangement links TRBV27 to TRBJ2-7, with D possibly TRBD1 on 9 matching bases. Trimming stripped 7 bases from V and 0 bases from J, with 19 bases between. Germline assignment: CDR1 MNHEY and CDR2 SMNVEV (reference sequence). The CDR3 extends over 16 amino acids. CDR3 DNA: TGTGCCAGCACCGGGACAGGGACTAGAGTCTCCTACGAGCAGTACTTC. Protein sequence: CASTGTGTRVSYEQYF.

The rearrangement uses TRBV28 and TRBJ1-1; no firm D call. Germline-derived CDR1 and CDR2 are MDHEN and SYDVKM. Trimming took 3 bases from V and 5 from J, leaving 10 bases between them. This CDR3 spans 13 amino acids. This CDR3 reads CASSFTSGTEAFF. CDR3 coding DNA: TGTGCCAGCAGTTTTACTTCAGGAACTGAAGCTTTCTTT.

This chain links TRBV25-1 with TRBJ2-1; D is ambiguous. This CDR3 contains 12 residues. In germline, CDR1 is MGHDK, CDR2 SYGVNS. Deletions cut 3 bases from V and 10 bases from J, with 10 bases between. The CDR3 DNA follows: TGTGCCAGCAGTGATTCCGACATAGAGCAGTTCTTC. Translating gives CASSDSDIEQFF. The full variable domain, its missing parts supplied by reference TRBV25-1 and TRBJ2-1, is EADIYQTPRYLVIGTGKKITLECSQTMGHDKMYWYQQDPGMELHLIHYSYGVNSTEKGDLSSESTVSRIRTEHFPLTLESARPSHTSQYLCASSDSDIEQFFGPGTRLTVL.

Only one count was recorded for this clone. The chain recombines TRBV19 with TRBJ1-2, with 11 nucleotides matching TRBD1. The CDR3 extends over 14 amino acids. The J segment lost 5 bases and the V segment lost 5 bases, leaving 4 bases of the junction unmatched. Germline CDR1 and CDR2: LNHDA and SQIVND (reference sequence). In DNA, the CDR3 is TGTGCCAGTAGTCGGGACAGGGGGTTGTATGGCTACACCTTC. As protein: CASSRDRGLYGYTF.

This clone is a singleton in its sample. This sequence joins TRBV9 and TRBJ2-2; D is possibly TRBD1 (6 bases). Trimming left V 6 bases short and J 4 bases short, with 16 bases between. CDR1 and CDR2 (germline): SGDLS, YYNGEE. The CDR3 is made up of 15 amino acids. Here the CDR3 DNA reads TGTGCCAGCAACTCCGGGACACGAGGCACCGGGGAGCTGTTTTTT. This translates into CASNSGTRGTGELFF. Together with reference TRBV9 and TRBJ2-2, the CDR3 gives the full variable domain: DSGVTQTPKHLITATGQRVTLRCSPRSGDLSVYWYQQSLDQGLQFLIQYYNGEERAKGNILERFSAQQFPDLHSELNLSSLELGDSALYFCASNSGTRGTGELFFGEGSRLTVL.

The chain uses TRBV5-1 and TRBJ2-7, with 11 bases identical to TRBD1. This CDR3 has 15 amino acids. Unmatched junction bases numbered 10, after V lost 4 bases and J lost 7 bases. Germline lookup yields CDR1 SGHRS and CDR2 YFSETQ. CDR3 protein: CASSDPGQGVKEQYF. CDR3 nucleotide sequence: TGCGCCAGCAGCGACCCGGGACAGGGGGTAAAGGAGCAGTACTTC. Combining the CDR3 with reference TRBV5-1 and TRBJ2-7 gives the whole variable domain KAGVTQTPRYLIKTRGQQVTLSCSPISGHRSVSWYQQTPGQGLQFLFEYFSETQRNKGNFPGRFSGRQFSNSRSEMNVSTLELGDSALYLCASSDPGQGVKEQYFGPGTRLTVT.

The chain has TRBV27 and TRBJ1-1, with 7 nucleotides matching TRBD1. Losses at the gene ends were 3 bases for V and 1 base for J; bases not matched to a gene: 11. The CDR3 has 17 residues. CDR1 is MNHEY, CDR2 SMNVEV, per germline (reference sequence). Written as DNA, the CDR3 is TGTGCCAGCAGTTTCTTGGGCAGGGGGATAGCGAACACTGAAGCTTTCTTT. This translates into CASSFLGRGIANTEAFF.

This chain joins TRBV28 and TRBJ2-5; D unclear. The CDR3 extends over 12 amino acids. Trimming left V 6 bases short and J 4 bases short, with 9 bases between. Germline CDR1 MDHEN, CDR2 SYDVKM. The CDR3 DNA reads TGTGCCAGCAGACCTGACGGAGAGACCCAGTACTTC. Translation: CASRPDGETQYF.

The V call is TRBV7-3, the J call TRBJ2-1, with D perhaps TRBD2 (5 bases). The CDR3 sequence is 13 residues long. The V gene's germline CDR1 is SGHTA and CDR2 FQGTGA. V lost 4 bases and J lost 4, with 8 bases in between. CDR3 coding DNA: TGTGCCAGCAGCTACTCGGGGTACAATGAGCAGTTCTTC. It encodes CASSYSGYNEQFF.

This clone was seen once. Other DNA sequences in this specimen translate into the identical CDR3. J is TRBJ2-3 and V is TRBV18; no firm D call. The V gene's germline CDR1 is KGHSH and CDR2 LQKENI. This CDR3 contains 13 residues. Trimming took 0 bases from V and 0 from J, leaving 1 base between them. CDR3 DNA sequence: TGTGCCAGCTCACCACCGAGCACAGATACGCAGTATTTT. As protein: CASSPPSTDTQYF.

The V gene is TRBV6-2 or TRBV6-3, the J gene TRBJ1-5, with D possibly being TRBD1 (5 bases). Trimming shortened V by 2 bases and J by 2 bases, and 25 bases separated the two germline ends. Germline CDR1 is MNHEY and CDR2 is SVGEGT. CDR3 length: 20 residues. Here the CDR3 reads CASSYAAGLPGVRGNQPQHF. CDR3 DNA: TGTGCCAGCAGTTACGCCGCCGGACTACCGGGGGTTAGGGGCAATCAGCCCCAGCATTTT.

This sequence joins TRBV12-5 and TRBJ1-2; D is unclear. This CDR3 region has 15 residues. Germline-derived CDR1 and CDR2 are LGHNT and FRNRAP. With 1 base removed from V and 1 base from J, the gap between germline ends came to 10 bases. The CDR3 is CASGLGMFDNYGYTF. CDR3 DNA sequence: TGTGCTAGTGGTTTGGGAATGTTTGATAACTATGGCTACACCTTC. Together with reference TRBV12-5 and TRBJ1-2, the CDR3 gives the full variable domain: DARVTQTPRHKVTEMGQEVTMRCQPILGHNTVFWYRQTMMQGLELLAYFRNRAPLDDSGMPKDRFSAEMPDATLATLKIQPSEPRDSAVYFCASGLGMFDNYGYTFGSGTRLTVV.

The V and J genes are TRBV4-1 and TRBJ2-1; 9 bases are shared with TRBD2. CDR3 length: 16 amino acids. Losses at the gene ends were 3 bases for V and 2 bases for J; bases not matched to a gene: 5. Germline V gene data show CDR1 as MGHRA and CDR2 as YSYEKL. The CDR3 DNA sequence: TGCGCCAGCAGCCAGGGCGGGAGGGCGACCTACAATGAGCAGTTCTTC. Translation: CASSQGGRATYNEQFF.

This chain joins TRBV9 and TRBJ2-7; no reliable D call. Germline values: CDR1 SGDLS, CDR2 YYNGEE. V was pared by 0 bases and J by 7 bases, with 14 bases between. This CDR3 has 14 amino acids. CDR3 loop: CASSVEVRSIEQYF. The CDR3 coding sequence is TGTGCCAGCAGCGTAGAGGTCCGTTCTATAGAGCAGTACTTC.

The CDR3 region is CASSSAGNTIYF. CDR3 bases: TGTGCCAGCAGCTCTGCCGGAAACACCATATATTTT. This chain connects TRBV7-9 to TRBJ1-3; D remains ambiguous. This CDR3 has 12 residues. CDR1 and CDR2 (germline): SEHNR, FQNEAQ (reference sequence). V lost 4 bases to trimming and J lost 4 bases, with 5 bases between them. The whole variable domain, filled in from reference TRBV7-9 and TRBJ1-3, reads DTGVSQNPRHKITKRGQNVTFRCDPISEHNRLYWYRQTLGQGPEFLTYFQNEAQLEKSRLLSDRFSAERPKGSFSTLEIQRTEQGDSAMYLCASSSAGNTIYFGEGSWLTVV.

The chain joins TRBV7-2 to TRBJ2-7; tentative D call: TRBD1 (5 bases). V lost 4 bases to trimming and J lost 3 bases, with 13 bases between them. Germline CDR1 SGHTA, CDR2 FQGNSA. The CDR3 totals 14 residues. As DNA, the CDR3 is TGTGCCAGCAGCTACAGGACGAAGAGCTACGAGCAGTACTTC. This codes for CASSYRTKSYEQYF.

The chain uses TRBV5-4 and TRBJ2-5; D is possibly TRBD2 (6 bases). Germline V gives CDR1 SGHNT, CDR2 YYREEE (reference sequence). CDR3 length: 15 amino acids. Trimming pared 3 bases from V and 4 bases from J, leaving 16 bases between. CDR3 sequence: CASSSKSTGGETQYF. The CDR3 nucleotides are TGTGCCAGCAGCTCTAAGTCCACCGGGGGAGAGACCCAGTACTTC.

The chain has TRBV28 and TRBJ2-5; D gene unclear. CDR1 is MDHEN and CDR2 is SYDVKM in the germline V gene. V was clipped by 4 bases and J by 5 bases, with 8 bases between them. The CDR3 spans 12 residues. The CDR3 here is CASSWVGETQYF. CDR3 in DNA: TGTGCCAGCAGTTGGGTTGGCGAGACCCAGTACTTC.